Below are 5 T cell receptor beta chains sequenced from a single sample in a study of graft-versus-host responses after intestinal transplantation. Profiled with immunoSEQ multiplex PCR; TCRdb holds only in-frame clones, not every one. The data show roughly 7,000 clones, with about nine tenths seen just once and 4.9% held by the top ten. Sequencing was performed on PBMCs, taken nearly 85 days after transplant. These receptors were collected from a human patient who received an intestinal transplant, so some T cells may come from the graft donor.

This clone showed up just once. The chain couples TRBV6-5 to TRBJ1-2; no clear D gene. Germline lookup yields CDR1 MNHEY and CDR2 SVGAGI. V was pared by 5 bases and J by 3 bases, with 10 bases between. The CDR3 totals 13 residues. CDR3 amino acids: CASSVLSDYGYTF. CDR3 DNA: TGTGCCAGCAGTGTCCTATCCGACTATGGCTACACCTTC.

The rearrangement joins TRBV5-6 to TRBJ2-5, with no clear D. The V gene's germline CDR1 is SGHDT and CDR2 YYEEEE. The CDR3 covers 16 residues. V lost 2 bases and J 7 bases, leaving 21 bases between the germline ends. The DNA of the CDR3 is TGTGCCAGCAGCTTATGGGCTGTTGGCACCTCCGGGACCCAGTACTTC. This gives the protein CASSLWAVGTSGTQYF.

The chain links TRBV15 to TRBJ1-5; D perhaps matches TRBD1 (6 bases). The CDR3 is 17 amino acids. Trimming left V 2 bases short and J 1 base short, with 15 bases between. Germline loops: CDR1 LNHNV, CDR2 YYDKDF (reference sequence). The CDR3 loop reads CATSRSRGGLSNQPQHF. The CDR3 bases are TGTGCCACCAGCAGATCAAGGGGGGGGCTGAGCAATCAGCCCCAGCATTTT. Full variable domain (missing parts from reference TRBV15 and TRBJ1-5): DAMVIQNPRYQVTQFGKPVTLSCSQTLNHNVMYWYQQKSSQAPKLLFHYYDKDFNNEADTPDNFQSRRPNTSFCFLDIRSPGLGDTAMYLCATSRSRGGLSNQPQHFGDGTRLSIL.

The V and J genes are TRBV19 and TRBJ1-5, with no clear D. Germline V gives CDR1 LNHDA, CDR2 SQIVND (reference sequence). V lost 2 bases to trimming and J lost 4 bases, with 6 bases between them. This CDR3 has 13 residues. The DNA of the CDR3 is TGTGCCAGTAGTATATCCGGGAATCAGCCCCAGCATTTT. Translated, it gives CASSISGNQPQHF.

CDR3 in amino acids: CASRTYEKLFF. The CDR3 DNA reads TGCGCCAGCAGGACTTATGAAAAACTGTTTTTT. The chain links TRBV4-1 to TRBJ1-4; D remains unclear. V lost 6 bases and J 6 bases, leaving 5 bases between the germline ends. The CDR3 runs 11 residues. The germline CDR1 and CDR2 sequences are MGHRA and YSYEKL.